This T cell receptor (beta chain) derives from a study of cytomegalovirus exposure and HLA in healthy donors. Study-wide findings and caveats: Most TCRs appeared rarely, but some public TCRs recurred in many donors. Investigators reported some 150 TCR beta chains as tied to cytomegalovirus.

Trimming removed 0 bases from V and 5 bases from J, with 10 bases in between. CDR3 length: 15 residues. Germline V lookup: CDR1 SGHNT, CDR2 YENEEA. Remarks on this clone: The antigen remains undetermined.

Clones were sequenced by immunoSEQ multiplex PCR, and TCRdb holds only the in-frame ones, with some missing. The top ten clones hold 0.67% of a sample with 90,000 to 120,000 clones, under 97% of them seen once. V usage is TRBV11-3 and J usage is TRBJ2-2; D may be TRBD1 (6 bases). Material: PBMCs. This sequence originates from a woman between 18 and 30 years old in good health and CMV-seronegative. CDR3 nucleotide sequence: TGTGCCAGCAGCTTAGACAGGGGAAGGACCGGGGAGCTGTTTTTT. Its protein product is CASSLDRGRTGELFF.